A selection of T cell receptor beta chains follows, all from one sample in a study of blood T cell repertoires in COVID-19. TCRdb's table, derived via immunoSEQ multiplex PCR, lists solely in-frame clones and lacks some. Here the sample spans tens of thousands of clones, around four fifths being singletons. Sequenced input: peripheral blood. All receptors come from a man aged 60-69 years with COVID-19, enrolled during active disease. CDR3s include the opening cysteine and the closing phenylalanine or tryptophan. Fields, in order: J gene, clone size, D gene, V gene, CDR3 DNA, CDR3 protein. A D gene is named only where the DNA matches it firmly. Only part of the rows carry a size: once, few, many, or a class if the clone is expanded.

TRBJ2-5	.	TRBD1	TRBV12-5	TGTGCTAGGGGTTTGGTACAACGGGGGAAGGTACCGGCCGAAGACAGGGGGCACAGGGAGACCCAGTACTTC	CARGLVQRGKVPAEDRGHRETQYF
TRBJ2-2	.	.	TRBV28	TGTGCCAGCAGAGGAGGGGTCACCGGGGAGCTGTTTTTT	CASRGGVTGELFF
TRBJ2-5	.	.	TRBV21-1	TGTGCCAGCAGTATAGGACTAGCGGAAGAGACCCAGTACTTC	CASSIGLAEETQYF
TRBJ1-6	.	TRBD1	TRBV20-1	TGCAGTGCTAGTGTACAGGGGCGAAATTCACCCCTCCACTTT	CSASVQGRNSPLHF
TRBJ1-1	few	TRBD1	TRBV3-1/TRBV3-2	TGTGCCAGCAGCCAACAAGGGACAGGGGTAGGAGCTTTCTTT	CASSQQGTGVGAFF
TRBJ2-3	.	TRBD2	TRBV28	TGTGCCAGCAGTTTTGGTAGCGGGCGAAGCACAGATACGCAGTATTTT	CASSFGSGRSTDTQYF
TRBJ2-7	once	.	TRBV15	TGTGCCACCAGCAGAGATGAAGGGGGAGTCGAGCAGTACTTC	CATSRDEGGVEQYF
TRBJ2-7	.	.	TRBV28	TGTGCCAGCAGTTTAACCCTGAAGCTCGAGCAGTACTTC	CASSLTLKLEQYF
TRBJ1-2	.	.	TRBV7-3	TGTGCCAGCAGCTACGCGACAGGCCAAGGCTACACCTTC	CASSYATGQGYTF
TRBJ2-4	.	TRBD2	TRBV5-1	TGCGCCAGCAGCGTTCAAAGCGGGGGAGGAGACATTCAGTACTTC	CASSVQSGGGDIQYF
TRBJ2-7	.	.	TRBV11-2	TGTGCCAGCAGGACAAACAGGGACCGCTCCTACGAGCAGTACTTC	CASRTNRDRSYEQYF
TRBJ2-3	.	TRBD2	TRBV7-2	TGTGCCAGTAGCCCCCGGAGCGGGGGAGAGTCAGATACGCAGTATTTT	CASSPRSGGESDTQYF
TRBJ2-7	.	.	TRBV2	TGTGCCAGCATTGTGGCGGGGGAGCAGTACTTC	CASIVAGEQYF
TRBJ2-1	.	.	TRBV28	TGTGCCAGCAGACTACCGGCAACGGGCAATGAGCAGTTCTTC	CASRLPATGNEQFF
TRBJ1-2	few	.	TRBV30	TGTGCCTGGAGTGTGATCCAGGGTGGCGGCTACACCTTC	CAWSVIQGGGYTF
TRBJ2-1	.	.	TRBV9	TGTGCCAGCAGCGTAGATAGCGAGCAGTTCTTC	CASSVDSEQFF
TRBJ1-5	once	TRBD1	TRBV2	TGTGCCAGCAGCGAACAGGGGGCGGGCGGTCAGCCCCAGCATTTT	CASSEQGAGGQPQHF
TRBJ2-1	.	.	TRBV12-3/TRBV12-4	TGTGCCAGCAGGGGAAGGGGCAGGGAGCAGTTCTTC	CASRGRGREQFF
TRBJ2-4	few	.	TRBV2	TGTGCCAGCAGTGAAGAGAGCTCCACGAGCCAGTACTTC	CASSEESSTSQYF
TRBJ1-1	few	.	TRBV5-6	TGTGCCAGCAGATACAGGACCACTGAAGCTTTCTTT	CASRYRTTEAFF
TRBJ2-3	.	.	TRBV24-1	TGTGCCACCAGTGAAACGCGGGACGGATTCACAGATACGCAGTATTTT	CATSETRDGFTDTQYF
TRBJ1-2	.	TRBD1	TRBV15	TGTGCCACCAGCGGACAGGGTGCTAACTATGGCTACACCTTC	CATSGQGANYGYTF